This T cell receptor (beta chain) derives from a study of glioma-infiltrating T cells. TCR alpha and beta CDR3 regions were amplified from RNA using iRepertoire nested multiplex PCR. Tissue mRNA or PBMC total RNA, about 90-400 ng, went into one-step reverse transcription and amplification. TCRdb analysed the multiplex PCR reads with MiXCR anew, one entry per CDR3 protein. The profile covers 100,000 to 150,000 distinct CDR3 sequences, with 24% appearing a single time and roughly 29% taken by the ten largest. CDR3 length equals 16 residues. Trimming cost V 5 bases and J 13 bases; bases outside gene matches: 16. Germline CDR1 SGHTA, CDR2 FQGNSA. Comment on this clonotype: The antigen is not known.

Study-level findings and limits: CDR3 overlap between tissue and blood was very small. Tissue-blood divergence was below expectation in non-neoplastic patients, above in gliomas.

This chain uses TRBV7-2 with TRBJ2-1; 11 nucleotides agree with TRBD2. The origin of this receptor is a human donor with low-grade glioma or glioblastoma, undergoing nonglioma brain surgery, or in good health (not recorded which). Source material: glioma tissue, nonneoplastic brain tissue, or PBMCs (not recorded which). CDR3 DNA: TGTGCCAGCAGCCAGGAAGTAGCGGGGGGGCCAGGTCTCCAGTTCTTC. Protein: CASSQEVAGGPGLQFF.